These T cell receptor beta chains were read from a single sample in a study of T-cell reconstitution after alpha-beta-depleted transplantation in children. TCRdb reanalysed the PCR reads using MiXCR and keeps one entry per CDR3 protein. Found here are approximately 340,000 distinct CDR3 sequences, 10% to 13% of them singletons; the top ten hold around 2.4%. Sequenced here: PBMCs from the stem cell graft donor, sampled from the stem cell graft. The receptors here all came from a human donor who donated a stem cell graft to a child with acute lymphoblastic leukemia. The CDR3 runs from the conserved cysteine through the conserved F or W. Only part of the rows carry a size: once, few, many, or a class if the clone is expanded.

clone_size	v_call	j_call	cdr3_aa
many	TRBV4-3	TRBJ2-5	CASSQETGEETQYF
-	TRBV20-1	TRBJ2-1	CSAGQDLDEQFF
-	TRBV12-3/TRBV12-4	TRBJ1-2	CASGEMYGYTF
few	TRBV7-2	TRBJ2-1	CASSSEGLIYNEQFF
few	TRBV7-7	TRBJ2-3	CASSPGTSATDTQYF
many	TRBV7-2	TRBJ2-3	CASSLGQFTDTQYF
large	TRBV10-3	TRBJ2-2	CATQGTGTNTGELFF
-	TRBV6-1	TRBJ1-5	CASSEASGGRQPQHF
-	TRBV29-1	TRBJ2-2	CGCPRNGELFF
few	TRBV20-1	TRBJ2-2	CSAKGQGETGELFF
few	TRBV20-1	TRBJ2-1	CSARGTGSYNEQFF
few	TRBV20-1	TRBJ2-1	CSARDKAVSYNEQFF
-	TRBV12-3/TRBV12-4	TRBJ2-3	CATKYLGLDSDTQYF
few	TRBV5-1	TRBJ2-7	CASSVHRDRGSYEQYF
few	TRBV27	TRBJ2-6	CASSTVRDRGTSGANVLTF
few	TRBV29-1	TRBJ2-5	CSVEEGEHTQYF
few	TRBV5-1	TRBJ1-3	CASSLSSGSSGNTIYF
-	TRBV2	TRBJ1-4	CASSRSLEKLFF
-	TRBV5-1	TRBJ2-1	CASSWAGVEQFF
few	TRBV12-3/TRBV12-4	TRBJ2-7	CASSAAYRDRRHEQYF
-	TRBV18	TRBJ2-6	CASSPPPGANVLTF
few	TRBV10-3	TRBJ2-1	CAISDSARGIDEQFF
-	TRBV3-1	TRBJ2-3	CASSRPNSDTQYF
few	TRBV5-6	TRBJ2-4	CASSWGRTGEVRYF
few	TRBV15	TRBJ2-1	CATSPQSRQGGNEQFF
few	TRBV6-5	TRBJ2-5	CASSYPERGETQYF
few	TRBV20-1	TRBJ2-1	CSAADWFNSYNEQFF
few	TRBV12-3/TRBV12-4	TRBJ1-5	CASSLGQGYQPQHF
few	TRBV28	TRBJ1-5	CASSFTESSNQPQHF
-	TRBV5-1	TRBJ2-1	CASSLGGSAPYSEQFF
many	TRBV6-1	TRBJ2-6	CASSLTGTGLSGANVLTF
few	TRBV11-2	TRBJ2-1	CASSLLGLAGPAYNEQFF
few	TRBV7-9	TRBJ2-1	CASSYIAGGDNEQFF
-	TRBV4-1	TRBJ1-4	CASSNRGPNEKLFF
few	TRBV20-1	TRBJ2-5	CSAKRQVQETQYF
few	TRBV24-1	TRBJ2-1	CATSDPGTSGRDEQFF
-	TRBV2	TRBJ2-7	CASTFTGESSYEQYF
few	TRBV20-1	TRBJ1-5	CSAIRGVSYSNQPQHF
many	TRBV29-1	TRBJ2-1	CSVNGEGTPDYNEQFF
-	TRBV2	TRBJ2-1	CAICHPGQGAFRSYNEQFF
-	TRBV27	TRBJ2-7	CASSFLTRGTGYEQYF